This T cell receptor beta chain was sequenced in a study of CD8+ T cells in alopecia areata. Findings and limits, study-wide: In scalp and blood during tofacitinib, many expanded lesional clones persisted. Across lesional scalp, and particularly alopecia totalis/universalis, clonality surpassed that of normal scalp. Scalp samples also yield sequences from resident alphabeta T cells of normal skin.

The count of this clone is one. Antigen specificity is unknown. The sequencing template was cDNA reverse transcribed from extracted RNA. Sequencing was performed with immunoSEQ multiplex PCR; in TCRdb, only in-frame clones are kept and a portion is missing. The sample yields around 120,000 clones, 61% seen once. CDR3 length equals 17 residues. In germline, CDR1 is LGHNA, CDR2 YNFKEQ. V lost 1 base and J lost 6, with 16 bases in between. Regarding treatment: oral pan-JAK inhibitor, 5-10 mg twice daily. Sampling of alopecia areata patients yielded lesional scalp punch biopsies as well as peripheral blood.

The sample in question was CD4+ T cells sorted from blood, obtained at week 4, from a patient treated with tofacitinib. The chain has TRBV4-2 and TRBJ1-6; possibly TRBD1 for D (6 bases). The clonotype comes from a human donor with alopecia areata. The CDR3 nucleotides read TGTGCCAGCAGCCAAGTTCGCCAGGGGAGAGCTAATTCACCCCTCCACTTT. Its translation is CASSQVRQGRANSPLHF.